This TCR beta chain was captured by sequencing in a study of cytomegalovirus exposure and HLA in healthy donors. Per the germline V gene, CDR1 is LGHNA and CDR2 is YNFKEQ. The CDR3 covers 16 residues. Trimming removed 2 bases from V and 2 bases from J; junction bases left unmatched: 3. This clone has more than one count but fewer than ten. The PCR ran on 60 Vbeta and 13 Jbeta primers. The protocol was immunoSEQ multiplex PCR, while the TCRdb copy is restricted to in-frame clones and leaves out a portion. The data contain over 75,000 clones, around 10% of them singletons. Input material: PBMCs. This chain joins TRBV4-2 and TRBJ2-7, with 13 bases matching TRBD2. This TCR came from a man aged 50 to 60 in good health and CMV-seropositive. CDR3 sequence (DNA): TGTGCCAGCAGCCAAACCGGGACTAGCGGGACCTACGAGCAGTACTTC. It encodes CASSQTGTSGTYEQYF.